This T cell receptor beta chain comes out of a study of blood T cell repertoires in COVID-19. Looking at the study overall: PBMCs, B-cell-depleted T cells, or T cells were the source of the cDNA or gDNA that made up the material.

The CDR3 is 14 amino acids. CDR1 and CDR2 (germline): MNHEY, SVGAGI. V gave up 6 bases and J gave up 2 bases, with 13 bases separating them. TCRdb's table, derived via immunoSEQ multiplex PCR, lists solely in-frame clones and lacks some. The table includes some 110,000 clones, approximately 87% detected once. This TCR was recovered from a man aged 70-80 years who had recovered from COVID-19. The source material was peripheral blood. The V gene is TRBV6-5, the J gene TRBJ1-2; D remains ambiguous. The CDR3 sequence: CASRQSDWNYGYTF. CDR3 DNA: TGTGCCAGCAGACAATCCGATTGGAACTATGGCTACACCTTC.